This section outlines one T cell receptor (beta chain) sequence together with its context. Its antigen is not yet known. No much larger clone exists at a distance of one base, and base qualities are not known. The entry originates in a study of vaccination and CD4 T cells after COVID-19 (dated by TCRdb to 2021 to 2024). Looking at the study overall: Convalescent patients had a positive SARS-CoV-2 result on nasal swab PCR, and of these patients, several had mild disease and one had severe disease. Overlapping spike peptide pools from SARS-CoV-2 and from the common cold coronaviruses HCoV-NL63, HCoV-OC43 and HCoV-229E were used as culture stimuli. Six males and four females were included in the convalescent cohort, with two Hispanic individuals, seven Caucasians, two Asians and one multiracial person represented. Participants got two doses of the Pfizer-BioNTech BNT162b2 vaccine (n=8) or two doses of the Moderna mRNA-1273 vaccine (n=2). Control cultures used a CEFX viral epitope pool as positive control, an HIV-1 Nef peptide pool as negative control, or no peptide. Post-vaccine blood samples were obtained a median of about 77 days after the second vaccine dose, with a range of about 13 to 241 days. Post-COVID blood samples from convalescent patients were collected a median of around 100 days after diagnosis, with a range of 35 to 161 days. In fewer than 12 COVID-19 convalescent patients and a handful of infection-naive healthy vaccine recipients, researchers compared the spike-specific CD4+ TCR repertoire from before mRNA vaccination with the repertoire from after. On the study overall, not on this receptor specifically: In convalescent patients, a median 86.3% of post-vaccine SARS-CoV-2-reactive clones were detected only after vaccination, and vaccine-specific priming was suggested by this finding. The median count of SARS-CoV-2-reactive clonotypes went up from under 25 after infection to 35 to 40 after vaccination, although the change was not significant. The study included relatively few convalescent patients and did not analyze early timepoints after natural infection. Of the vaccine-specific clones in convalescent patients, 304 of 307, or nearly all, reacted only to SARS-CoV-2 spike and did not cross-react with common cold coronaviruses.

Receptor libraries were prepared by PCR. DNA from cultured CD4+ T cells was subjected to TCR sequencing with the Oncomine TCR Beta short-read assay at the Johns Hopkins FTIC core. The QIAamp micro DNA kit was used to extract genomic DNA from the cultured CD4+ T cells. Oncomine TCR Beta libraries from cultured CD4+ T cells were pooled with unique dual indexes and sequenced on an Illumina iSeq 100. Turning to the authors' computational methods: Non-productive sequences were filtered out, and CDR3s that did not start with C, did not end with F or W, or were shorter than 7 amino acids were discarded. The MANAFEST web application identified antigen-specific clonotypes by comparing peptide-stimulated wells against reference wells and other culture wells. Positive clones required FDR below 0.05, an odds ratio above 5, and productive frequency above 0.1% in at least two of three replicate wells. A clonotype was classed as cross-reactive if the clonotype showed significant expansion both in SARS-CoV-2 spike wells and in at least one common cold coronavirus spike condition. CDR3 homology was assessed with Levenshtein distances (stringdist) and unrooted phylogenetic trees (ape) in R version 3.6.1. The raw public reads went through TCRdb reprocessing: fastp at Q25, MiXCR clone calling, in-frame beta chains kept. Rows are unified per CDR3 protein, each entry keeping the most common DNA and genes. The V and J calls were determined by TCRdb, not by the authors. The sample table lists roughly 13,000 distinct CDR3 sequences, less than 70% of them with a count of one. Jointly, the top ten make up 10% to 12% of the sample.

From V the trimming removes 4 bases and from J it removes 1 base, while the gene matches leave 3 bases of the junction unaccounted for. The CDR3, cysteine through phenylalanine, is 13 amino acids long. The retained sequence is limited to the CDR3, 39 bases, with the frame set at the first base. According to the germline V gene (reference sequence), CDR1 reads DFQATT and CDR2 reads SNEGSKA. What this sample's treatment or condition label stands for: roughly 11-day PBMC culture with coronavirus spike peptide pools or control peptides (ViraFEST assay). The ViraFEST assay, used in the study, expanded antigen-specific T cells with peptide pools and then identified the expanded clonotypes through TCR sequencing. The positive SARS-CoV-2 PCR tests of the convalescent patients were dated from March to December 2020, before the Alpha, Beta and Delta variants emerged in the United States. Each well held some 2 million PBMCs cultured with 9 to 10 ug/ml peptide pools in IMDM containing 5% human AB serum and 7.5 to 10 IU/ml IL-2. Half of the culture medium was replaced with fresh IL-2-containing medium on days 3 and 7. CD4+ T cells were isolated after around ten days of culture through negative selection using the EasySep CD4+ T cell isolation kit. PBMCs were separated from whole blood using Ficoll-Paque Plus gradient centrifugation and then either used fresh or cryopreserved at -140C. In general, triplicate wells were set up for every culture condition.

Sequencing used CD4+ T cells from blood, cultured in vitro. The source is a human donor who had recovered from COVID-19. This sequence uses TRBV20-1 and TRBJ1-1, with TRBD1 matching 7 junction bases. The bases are TGCAGTGCTACCAGACAGGGGAACACTGAAGCTTTCTTT. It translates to CSATRQGNTEAFF.